These 10 T cell receptor beta chains came from one sample sequenced in a study of CD8 T cells in ankylosing spondylitis. TCRdb independently ran MiXCR on the 5' RACE reads; one entry per CDR3 protein. The sample includes 85,000 to 100,000 distinct CDR3 sequences, roughly 8.3% of them seen just once. Sequences were obtained from blood, either unsorted or a sorted T cell fraction (not recorded which). These receptors were collected from a male donor with ankylosing spondylitis or in good health (not recorded which).

Many counts were recorded for this clonotype. The chain combines TRBV24-1 with TRBJ2-3, with a weak D call TRBD2 (5 bases). The germline CDR1 and CDR2 sequences are KGHDR and SFDVKD. V lost 5 bases, J lost 2 bases, and 7 bases lay in between. The CDR3 consists of 13 residues. The CDR3 nucleotides read TGTGCCACCAGTGGGGAGAACACAGATACGCAGTATTTT. Amino acid sequence: CATSGENTDTQYF.

J is TRBJ1-1 and V is TRBV18; 10 positions agree with TRBD1. The ends lost 3 bases at V and 5 bases at J; junction bases unmatched: 6. Germline values: CDR1 KGHSH, CDR2 LQKENI. The CDR3 length is 15 residues. The CDR3 here is CASSPRQGAETEAFF. CDR3 DNA sequence: TGTGCCAGCTCACCCCGACAGGGGGCCGAGACTGAAGCTTTCTTT.

This clonotype was seen only a few times. The chain couples TRBV7-8 to TRBJ2-1, with TRBD2 identical over 10 bases. CDR1 is SGHVS, CDR2 FQNEAQ, per germline. V shed 1 base and J 4 bases; nucleotides not matched to a gene: 1. The CDR3 has 15 amino acids. The CDR3 protein is CASSLVLAGYNEQFF. The CDR3, as DNA: TGTGCCAGCAGCTTAGTACTAGCGGGATACAATGAGCAGTTCTTC.

This clonotype was seen ten or more times. The J gene is TRBJ1-1, the V gene TRBV19; D possibly corresponds to TRBD1 (6 bases). The CDR3 has 15 residues. Germline V gene data show CDR1 as LNHDA and CDR2 as SQIVND (reference sequence). V shed 7 bases and J shed 4 bases, with 19 bases lying between them. In nucleotides, the CDR3 is TGTGCCAGTAAAAAAACAGGGACCGCGGGCACTGAAGCTTTCTTT. Its translation is CASKKTGTAGTEAFF.

Notes on this clonotype: Possible read error: a much larger clone is one base away. This chain joins TRBV10-3 and TRBJ2-5; D not resolved. Germline V CDR1 and CDR2: ENHRY, SYGVKD. V shed 4 bases and J shed 1 base, with 16 bases lying between them. This CDR3 has 16 amino acids. This chain's CDR3 is CAISGPDGDFQETQYF. The CDR3 region has the DNA TGTGCCATCAGTGGCCCGGACGGAGATTTCCAAGAGACCCAGTACTTC.

This clonotype was observed at least ten times. The chain is built from TRBV29-1 and TRBJ2-2; TRBD2 agrees at 7 bases. In germline, CDR1 is SQVTM, CDR2 ANQGSEA. The CDR3 contains 13 residues. The CDR3 protein is CSGGGLNTGELFF. CDR3 nucleotide sequence: TGCAGTGGCGGGGGATTGAACACCGGGGAGCTGTTTTTT.

On this clonotype itself: A read error is possible here, since a much larger clone lies one base away. V is TRBV7-9 and J is TRBJ2-7, with D perhaps matching TRBD1 (5 bases). The germline V gene encodes CDR1 SEHNR and CDR2 FQNEAQ (reference sequence). CDR3 size: 15 residues. CDR3 DNA sequence: TGTACCAGCAGCTTCCGTCAGGGCCCCTCCTACGAGCAGTACTTC. It codes for CTSSFRQGPSYEQYF.

This clonotype was detected many times. The chain carries TRBV5-1 and TRBJ1-1; 7 positions agree with TRBD1. This CDR3 comprises 14 residues. Germline V gene data show CDR1 as SGHRS and CDR2 as YFSETQ. After removal of 1 base from V and 8 bases from J, the junction contained 8 bases not matched to a gene. This CDR3 is CASSLLQGRVEAFF. CDR3 sequence (DNA): TGCGCCAGCAGCTTGTTACAGGGGAGGGTGGAAGCTTTCTTT. Filled out from reference TRBV5-1 and TRBJ1-1, the complete variable domain reads KAGVTQTPRYLIKTRGQQVTLSCSPISGHRSVSWYQQTPGQGLQFLFEYFSETQRNKGNFPGRFSGRQFSNSRSEMNVSTLELGDSALYLCASSLLQGRVEAFFGQGTRLTVV.

This clonotype occurred many times. The rearrangement links TRBV4-2 to TRBJ2-7; no reliable D call. V was pared by 0 bases and J by 3 bases, with 9 bases between. Germline lookup yields CDR1 LGHNA and CDR2 YNFKEQ. The CDR3 is 14 amino acids. The CDR3 spells CASSQEGVGYEQYF. DNA for the CDR3: TGTGCCAGCAGCCAAGAGGGTGTGGGCTACGAGCAGTACTTC.

This clonotype was found many times. J is TRBJ1-1 and V is TRBV12-3 or TRBV12-4; maybe TRBD1 (6 bases). This CDR3 contains 15 residues. V lost 1 base, J lost 4 bases, and 13 bases lay in between. The CDR3 here is CASSLVGGKSTEAFF. Here the CDR3 DNA reads TGTGCCAGCAGTTTAGTTGGGGGCAAGAGCACTGAAGCTTTCTTT.